Listed below are T cell receptor beta chains from one sample, sequenced in a study of PD-L1 blockade in urothelial cancer. Only in-frame clones appear in the TCRdb table, and some are missing; sequencing was by immunoSEQ multiplex PCR. The sample includes about 80,000 clones, around 90% of them seen just once. The sample in question was PBMCs, obtained around atezolizumab (anti-PD-L1) treatment. The source of these receptors is a woman between 65 and 79 years old with urothelial cancer. CDR3s include the opening cysteine and the closing phenylalanine or tryptophan. D genes are given only for firm matches. Clone size appears in some rows only: once, few, many, or a class for an expanded clone.

>NA|TRBV2|few|TRBJ2-7
CASRAAYEQYF
TGTGCCAGCAGGGCCGCCTACGAGCAGTACTTC
>TRBD1|TRBV5-1|NA|TRBJ1-6
CASSFDRDRGDPLHF
TGCGCCAGCAGCTTTGATCGGGACAGGGGGGACCCCCTCCACTTT
>NA|TRBV7-9|NA|TRBJ1-2
CASSIGPESPSGLYGYTF
TGTGCCAGCAGCATTGGTCCGGAGAGCCCGTCGGGACTCTATGGCTACACCTTC
>NA|TRBV27|NA|TRBJ1-2
CASSLSVSNYGYTF
TGTGCCAGCAGTTTATCTGTCAGTAACTATGGCTACACCTTC
>NA|TRBV2|NA|TRBJ1-5
CASSVQGANQPQHF
TGTGCCAGCAGTGTACAAGGGGCCAATCAGCCCCAGCATTTT
>NA|TRBV5-1|NA|TRBJ2-7
CASRKNREGRDEQYF
TGCGCCAGCAGAAAAAACAGGGAGGGACGGGACGAGCAGTACTTC
>NA|TRBV6-6|NA|TRBJ1-5
CASNSRGQPQHF
TGTGCCAGCAATAGTAGAGGGCAGCCCCAGCATTTT
>NA|TRBV5-1|NA|TRBJ1-6
CASSLATANSPLHF
TGCGCCAGCAGCTTGGCTACAGCTAATTCACCCCTCCACTTT
>NA|TRBV27|NA|TRBJ1-2
CASSLIADYGYTF
TGTGCCAGCAGTTTAATCGCGGACTATGGCTACACCTTC
>NA|TRBV7-2|NA|TRBJ1-4
CASSLVTATNEKLFF
TGTGCCAGCAGCTTAGTGACTGCAACTAATGAAAAACTGTTTTTT
>TRBD1|TRBV5-8|NA|TRBJ1-5
CASSLDRTGISNQPQHF
TGTGCCAGCAGCTTGGACAGGACAGGGATTAGCAATCAGCCCCAGCATTTT
>NA|TRBV18|NA|TRBJ2-1
CASSLSEGEQFF
TGTGCCAGCTCACTATCGGAGGGTGAGCAGTTCTTC
>TRBD2|TRBV7-3|NA|TRBJ2-3
CASSPQLAGGPTDTQYF
TGTGCCAGCAGCCCCCAATTAGCGGGAGGGCCAACAGATACGCAGTATTTT
>NA|TRBV11-2|NA|TRBJ2-7
CASSLGAVGYEQYF
TGTGCCAGCAGCTTAGGGGCAGTTGGATACGAGCAGTACTTC
>TRBD1|TRBV9|NA|TRBJ1-2
CASSVVRGYGYTF
TGTGCCAGCAGCGTAGTCAGGGGGTATGGCTACACCTTC
>TRBD2|TRBV19|NA|TRBJ2-1
CASTIDSGGYNEQFF
TGTGCCAGTACCATTGATAGCGGGGGCTACAATGAGCAGTTCTTC
>TRBD1|TRBV5-4|NA|TRBJ2-2
CASSSKGAGNTGELFF
TGTGCCAGCAGCTCAAAGGGGGCTGGGAACACCGGGGAGCTGTTTTTT
>TRBD1|TRBV29-1|NA|TRBJ2-1
CSVKDRVYFEQFF
TGCAGCGTGAAAGACAGGGTCTACTTTGAGCAGTTCTTC
>TRBD1|TRBV29-1|once|TRBJ2-7
CSAKSRDHPGGEQYF
TGCAGCGCCAAAAGTCGGGACCACCCAGGGGGCGAGCAGTACTTC
>NA|TRBV7-9|NA|TRBJ2-7
CASSREFYEQYF
TGTGCCAGCAGTCGGGAGTTCTACGAGCAGTACTTC
>NA|TRBV7-9|NA|TRBJ2-1
CASSLFEGGSYNEQFF
TGTGCCAGCAGCTTGTTCGAGGGCGGCTCCTACAATGAGCAGTTCTTC
>NA|TRBV4-1|NA|TRBJ2-1
CASSQITLEQGKNNEQFF
TGCGCCAGCAGCCAAATCACATTGGAACAGGGAAAGAACAATGAGCAGTTCTTC
>TRBD1|TRBV29-1|NA|TRBJ2-1
CSAYPGTGSPNEQFF
TGCAGCGCCTACCCGGGGACAGGGTCCCCCAATGAGCAGTTCTTC
>NA|TRBV27|NA|TRBJ2-3
CASRQTDTQYF
TGTGCCAGCAGGCAGACAGATACGCAGTATTTT
>NA|TRBV5-1|NA|TRBJ1-4
CASSLEQPGTNEKLFF
TGCGCCAGCAGCTTGGAACAACCGGGAACTAATGAAAAACTGTTTTTT
>TRBD2|TRBV18|once|TRBJ2-1
CASSPLAGGLNEQFF
TGTGCCAGCTCACCCCTAGCGGGGGGGCTGAATGAGCAGTTCTTC
>NA|TRBV30|few|TRBJ1-5
CAWNYGQTDQPQHF
TGTGCCTGGAATTACGGACAGACCGATCAGCCCCAGCATTTT
>NA|TRBV7-8|few|TRBJ1-3
CASSLRSSRSGFSGNTIYF
TGTGCCAGCAGCTTACGTTCTTCTCGGTCGGGGTTCTCTGGAAACACCATATATTTT